The 27 T cell receptor beta chains in this list originate from one sample, sequenced in a study of blood T cells in healthy people across ages. The use of a sample-barcoded 5' primer and a J-beta primer mix characterized a second PCR of about 7 to 12 cycles. TCRdb re-derived calls from the 5' RACE reads in MiXCR, one entry per CDR3 protein. The sample includes about 1.5 million distinct CDR3 sequences, 40% to 45% of them seen just once. Sequencing was performed on blood. The receptors were sampled from a woman under 30 in good health.

The CDR3 reads CSARIDPGRSNEKLFF. The DNA of the CDR3 is TGCAGTGCTAGAATAGATCCAGGGCGGAGTAATGAAAAACTGTTTTTT. The rearrangement links TRBV20-1 to TRBJ1-4; maybe TRBD1 (5 bases). V was trimmed by 2 bases and J by 4 bases, leaving 17 bases between them. Germline-derived CDR1 and CDR2 are DFQATT and SNEGSKA (reference sequence). This CDR3 has 16 residues.

This clonotype has a single count. The chain carries TRBV4-1 and TRBJ2-2; 7 positions agree with TRBD2. The CDR3 is 15 amino acids. Germline loops: CDR1 MGHRA, CDR2 YSYEKL. The V and J ends lost 2 bases and 6 bases, in that order; junction bases with no gene match: 6. CDR3 in DNA: TGCGCCAGCAGCCAAACGGGGGGAAGTCCCGGGGAGCTGTTTTTT. Encoded protein: CASSQTGGSPGELFF.

This clonotype has more than one count but fewer than ten. J is TRBJ2-5 and V is TRBV20-1; D is ambiguous. The germline CDR1 and CDR2 sequences are DFQATT and SNEGSKA (reference sequence). The CDR3 has 13 amino acids. The V end lost 0 bases, the J end lost 2 bases, and 7 bases lay between the germline ends. DNA for the CDR3: TGCAGTGCTAGAGATTGGTCACAAGAGACCCAGTACTTC. Translated: CSARDWSQETQYF.

As to this clonotype: At one end, the junction sequence differs from germline, possibly due to a read error. V usage is TRBV3-1 and J usage is TRBJ2-1; D possibly matches TRBD1 or TRBD2 (6 bases each). This CDR3 contains 13 residues. The germline CDR1 and CDR2 sequences are LGHDT and YNNKEL (reference sequence). The CDR3 nucleotides are TGTGCCCGCAGCCAAGAAGGGGGGAATGAGCAGTTCTTC. Its protein is CARSQEGGNEQFF.

This clonotype was found once. The gene calls are TRBV10-3 and TRBJ2-4; no clear D. The J call is doubtful: the DNA matches TRBJ2-7 better. CDR1 and CDR2 from the germline V gene are ENHRY and SYGVKD. The CDR3 extends over 16 amino acids. The CDR3 DNA is TGTGCCATCAGTGAGTCGAGCCGCCGATTCTCCTACGAGCAGTACTTC. Translation gives CAISESSRRFSYEQYF.

The sample holds a few counts of this clonotype. The chain's CDR3 is CASSRQEYYGYTF. The CDR3 nucleotides are TGTGCCAGCAGCCGACAGGAATACTATGGCTACACCTTC. The rearrangement joins TRBV7-2 to TRBJ1-2, with a tentative D call TRBD1 (6 bases). The germline V gene encodes CDR1 SGHTA and CDR2 FQGNSA. The V and J ends lost 5 bases and 3 bases respectively, with 10 bases between them. This CDR3 is 13 amino acids long. Complete variable domain (other parts from reference TRBV7-2 and TRBJ1-2): GAGVSQSPSNKVTEKGKDVELRCDPISGHTALYWYRQSLGQGLEFLIYFQGNSAPDKSGLPSDRFSAERTGGSVSTLTIQRTQQEDSAVYLCASSRQEYYGYTFGSGTRLTVV.

This clonotype was picked up a small number of times. The chain has TRBV12-3 or TRBV12-4 and TRBJ1-2; 7 bases fit TRBD1. The length of the CDR3 is 15 residues. V shed 5 bases, J shed 2 bases, and the junction held 8 bases outside the gene matches. The DNA of the CDR3 is TGTGCCAGCAGTCAAAGGACAGGATACAACTATGGCTACACCTTC. Translated: CASSQRTGYNYGYTF.

Notes on this clonotype: The junction and the germline gene differ at one end; a read error may be behind it. The V call is TRBV24-1, the J call TRBJ1-5; a possible D gene is TRBD1 (5 bases). CDR1 is KGHDR, CDR2 SFDVKD, per germline. The CDR3 has 14 amino acids. The CDR3 protein is CATSAPGTNQSQHF. The CDR3 region has the DNA TGTGCCACCAGTGCCCCGGGGACCAATCAGTCCCAGCATTTT.

In this sample, this clonotype turned up a few times. V usage is TRBV4-3 and J usage is TRBJ2-5; D perhaps matches TRBD2 (6 bases). V dropped 0 bases and J dropped 0 bases, with 11 bases sitting between them. CDR1 is LGHNA and CDR2 is YSLEER in the germline V gene. The CDR3 loop spans 16 amino acids. Written as DNA, the CDR3 is TGCGCCAGCAGCCAAGAAAGGGGACTCCACCAAGAGACCCAGTACTTC. Protein: CASSQERGLHQETQYF.

This clonotype was seen many times. J is TRBJ1-6 and V is TRBV20-1; D not certain. There are 15 residues in the CDR3. V was cut by 2 bases and J by 5 bases, with 13 bases left in between. Germline V CDR1 and CDR2: DFQATT, SNEGSKA (reference sequence). The CDR3 loop is CSARPLSGDNSPLHF. Here the CDR3 DNA reads TGCAGTGCTAGACCCTTGTCGGGAGATAATTCACCCCTCCACTTT.

The chain joins TRBV12-3 or TRBV12-4 to TRBJ1-5; a weak D match, TRBD1 (5 bases). The CDR3 runs to 15 residues. Trimming removed 10 bases from V and 3 bases from J, with 19 bases in between. The CDR3 loop reads CANSFGTRNNQPQHF. DNA for the CDR3: TGTGCCAACAGCTTTGGGACTCGCAACAATCAGCCCCAGCATTTT.

This clonotype showed up just a few times. The chain employs TRBV7-2 and TRBJ2-1; the match to TRBD1 covers 9 bases. V gave up 6 bases and J gave up 9 bases; unmatched junction bases: 9. CDR1 and CDR2 from the germline V gene are SGHTA and FQGNSA. The CDR3 contains 14 residues. CDR3 sequence (DNA): TGTGCCAGCAGTCTAGGGACAGGGTATGGTGAGCAGTTCTTC. This codes for CASSLGTGYGEQFF.

This chain links TRBV6-5 with TRBJ2-5; no clear D. The DNA end lines up better with TRBJ2-7; the J call may be wrong. Germline V CDR1 and CDR2: MNHEY, SVGAGI. The CDR3 spans 16 residues. CDR3 protein: CASSYSISLLSYEQYF. The CDR3 DNA follows: TGTGCCAGCAGTTACTCGATCTCTCTCCTCTCCTACGAGCAGTACTTC.

In this sample, this clonotype turned up many times. The V and J genes are TRBV12-3 or TRBV12-4 and TRBJ2-1, with 7 bases lining up with TRBD1. This CDR3 region has 14 residues. Trimming at V came to 5 bases and at J to 0 bases, leaving 1 base not matched to a gene. The CDR3 sequence is CASSRTGSYNEQFF. In nucleotides, the CDR3 is TGTGCCAGCAGTCGGACAGGCTCCTACAATGAGCAGTTCTTC.

This chain uses TRBV20-1 with TRBJ2-1; a weak D match, TRBD2 (5 bases). CDR3 size: 15 residues. V lost 1 base and J 3 bases, leaving 13 bases between the germline ends. Looked up from germline, CDR1 is DFQATT and CDR2 is SNEGSKA (reference sequence). CDR3 region: CSARGRLANYNEQFF. DNA for the CDR3: TGCAGTGCTAGAGGTCGGCTAGCAAACTACAATGAGCAGTTCTTC.

This chain uses TRBV28 with TRBJ2-3; perhaps TRBD2 as D (6 bases). V was shortened by 10 bases and J by 6 bases, with 14 bases between the two germline ends. The CDR3 is 12 residues long. Per the germline V gene, CDR1 is MDHEN and CDR2 is SYDVKM. CDR3 loop: CATRGSADTQYF. The CDR3 coding sequence is TGTGCCACGCGGGGCTCTGCGGATACGCAGTATTTT. Based on the CDR3 plus reference TRBV28 and TRBJ2-3, the full variable domain is DVKVTQSSRYLVKRTGEKVFLECVQDMDHENMFWYRQDPGLGLRLIYFSYDVKMKEKGDIPEGYSVSREKKERFSLILESASTNQTSMYLCATRGSADTQYFGPGTRLTVL.

This clonotype was seen repeatedly, ten times or more. The V and J genes are TRBV7-2 and TRBJ1-2; D not certain. Germline V gives CDR1 SGHTA, CDR2 FQGNSA. CDR3 length: 16 amino acids. Trimming shortened V by 2 bases and J by 2 bases, and 15 bases separated the two germline ends. This CDR3 reads CASSLILTRENYGYTF. The CDR3 nucleotides are TGTGCCAGCAGCTTAATCTTGACCCGGGAGAACTATGGCTACACCTTC.

V usage is TRBV5-1 and J usage is TRBJ2-1; TRBD1 matches 7 bases. CDR3 size: 15 residues. Unmatched junction bases numbered 7, after V lost 4 bases and J lost 3 bases. The germline CDR1 and CDR2 sequences are SGHRS and YFSETQ. The CDR3 DNA is TGCGCCAGCAGCGTCCCGGGACAGAGCTACAATGAGCAGTTCTTC. Translation gives CASSVPGQSYNEQFF.

The chain recombines TRBV4-1 with TRBJ2-5, with 9 bases matching TRBD2. CDR1 and CDR2 from the germline V gene are MGHRA and YSYEKL. CDR3 size: 15 residues. V dropped 4 bases and J dropped 3; count of bases not matched to a gene: 6. The DNA of the CDR3 is TGCGCCAGCAGCCTCGTAATAGCGGGGGAAGAGACCCAGTACTTC. It codes for CASSLVIAGEETQYF.

The V and J genes are TRBV29-1 and TRBJ2-1, with D tentatively TRBD2 (6 bases). V dropped 4 bases and J dropped 3 bases, with 13 bases sitting between them. The length of the CDR3 is 14 residues. Germline CDR1 reads SQVTM; CDR2 reads ANQGSEA. This CDR3 is CSVVGGGSYNEQFF. CDR3 DNA: TGCAGCGTTGTCGGGGGAGGTAGCTACAATGAGCAGTTCTTC.

V gene TRBV3-1 combines with J gene TRBJ2-3; 12 bases are shared with TRBD2. The germline gives CDR1 LGHDT, CDR2 YNNKEL (reference sequence). V dropped 1 base and J dropped 7; count of bases not matched to a gene: 6. CDR3 size: 16 residues. The CDR3 loop reads CASSQALAGGYHTQYF. CDR3 bases: TGTGCCAGCAGCCAAGCACTAGCGGGAGGATATCATACGCAGTATTTT.

Only a few counts were recorded for this clonotype. V usage is TRBV20-1 and J usage is TRBJ2-1; TRBD2 might be the D (6 bases). V was cut by 5 bases and J by 7 bases, with 21 bases left in between. CDR3 length: 15 residues. Germline loops: CDR1 DFQATT, CDR2 SNEGSKA (reference sequence). CDR3 in DNA: TGCAGTGCTGCGGGCTACCAGCGGAGGGCTAATGAGCAGTTCTTC. It codes for CSAAGYQRRANEQFF.

This clonotype showed up just a few times. V usage is TRBV4-1 and J usage is TRBJ2-2, with D perhaps TRBD1 or TRBD2 (5 bases each). Per germline, CDR1 MGHRA and CDR2 YSYEKL. This CDR3 spans 15 amino acids. V was cut by 4 bases and J by 2 bases, with 11 bases left in between. CDR3 DNA sequence: TGCGCCAGCAGCCTCCATGGGGGAAACACCGGGGAGCTGTTTTTT. Protein sequence: CASSLHGGNTGELFF.

This chain joins TRBV20-1 and TRBJ2-7; a possible D gene is TRBD2 (6 bases). Per germline, CDR1 DFQATT and CDR2 SNEGSKA (reference sequence). V lost 3 bases to trimming and J lost 2 bases, with 14 bases between them. The CDR3 covers 14 residues. CDR3 sequence reads: CSASDRTKAYEQYF. CDR3 nucleotide sequence: TGCAGTGCTAGTGATCGGACTAAGGCCTACGAGCAGTACTTC.

This clonotype has only one observation. The chain joins TRBV24-1 to TRBJ2-6, with TRBD1 as a possible D gene (5 bases). Trimming took 0 bases from V and 4 from J, leaving 12 bases between them. This CDR3 region has 17 residues. Per germline, CDR1 KGHDR and CDR2 SFDVKD. CDR3 coding DNA: TGTGCCACCAGTGATTTGGCACAGCCAGGGGGGGCCAACGTCCTGACTTTC. Amino acids: CATSDLAQPGGANVLTF.

The V gene is TRBV27, the J gene TRBJ1-2; 8 positions match TRBD1. CDR3 length: 13 residues. Germline trimming cut 3 bases from V and 6 bases from J; bases unmatched to any gene: 3. Looked up from germline, CDR1 is MNHEY and CDR2 is SMNVEV (reference sequence). The chain's CDR3 is CASSFGQGNGYTF. DNA for the CDR3: TGTGCCAGCAGTTTTGGACAGGGTAATGGCTACACCTTC.

The rearrangement joins TRBV4-1 to TRBJ1-2; the D gene is possibly TRBD1 (5 bases). This CDR3 comprises 15 residues. The germline gives CDR1 MGHRA, CDR2 YSYEKL. The V gene lost 3 bases and the J gene lost 0 bases, with 11 bases spanning the gap. CDR3 sequence (DNA): TGCGCCAGCAGCCAGCCAACAGGCCCTAACTATGGCTACACCTTC. Its translation: CASSQPTGPNYGYTF.